This T cell receptor (beta chain) was obtained from a study of T cell changes during pregnancy in multiple sclerosis. CDR1 is SEHNR and CDR2 is FQNEAQ in the germline V gene (reference sequence). The CDR3 totals 15 residues. Losses at the gene ends were 0 bases for V and 0 bases for J; bases not matched to a gene: 1. Clones were sequenced by immunoSEQ multiplex PCR, and TCRdb holds only the in-frame ones, with some missing. The sample has around 70,000 clones; approximately 92% are singletons. The specimen comprised peripheral blood, sampled before pregnancy. The origin of this receptor is a female donor with multiple sclerosis, enrolled in a pregnancy study. V and J are TRBV7-9 and TRBJ2-7; 8 bases map to TRBD2. CDR3 DNA sequence: TGTGCCAGCAGCTTAGCTAGCGGGACCTCCTACGAGCAGTACTTC. This sequence encodes CASSLASGTSYEQYF.